This T cell receptor (beta chain) was captured in a study of graft-versus-host responses after intestinal transplantation. Study as a whole: Isolated intestinal, liver-intestinal, or multivisceral transplants were what recipients had. Induction using anti-thymocyte globulin, followed by tacrolimus and steroids for 2 to 4 years, was given to all recipients.

General study results and limits: Individuals who had graft-donor T cell macrochimerism had allografts that showed high graft-versus-host to host-versus-graft clonal ratios. Present in recipient marrow, GvH clones included some that appeared first in ileum or blood.

Remarks on this clone: What it binds is not known.

The CDR3 loop spans 16 amino acids. The repertoire was sequenced with immunoSEQ multiplex PCR; TCRdb's copy has only in-frame clones and lacks some. The sample holds about 110,000 clones, about 92% seen once. The V and J genes are TRBV21-1 and TRBJ1-2; the D call in the table, TRBD1, was not verified against the DNA. TRBV21-1 corresponds to a pseudogene. This specimen consisted of unstimulated CD4+ T cells sorted from spleen or lymph node cells, obtained before transplant. This TCR derives from a human donor who was the organ donor for an intestinal transplant. Here the CDR3 reads CASSESYGQGANGYTF. CDR3 DNA: TGTGCCAGCAGCGAGAGCTATGGACAGGGGGCAAATGGCTACACCTTC.